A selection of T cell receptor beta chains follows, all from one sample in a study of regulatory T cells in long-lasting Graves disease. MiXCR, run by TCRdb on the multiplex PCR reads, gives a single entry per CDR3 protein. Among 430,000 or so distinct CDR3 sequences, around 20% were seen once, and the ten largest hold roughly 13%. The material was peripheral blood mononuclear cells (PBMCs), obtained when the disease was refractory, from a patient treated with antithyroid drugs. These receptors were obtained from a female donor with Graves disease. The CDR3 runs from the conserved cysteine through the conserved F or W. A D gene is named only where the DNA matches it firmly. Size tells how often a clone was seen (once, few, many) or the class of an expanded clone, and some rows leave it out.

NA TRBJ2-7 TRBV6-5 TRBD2 TGTGCCAGCAGTTACGGGGCTAGCGGCTACGAGCAGTACTTC CASSYGASGYEQYF
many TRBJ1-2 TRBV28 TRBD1 TGTGCCACCCAACAGGGGGCCTATGGCTACACCTTC CATQQGAYGYTF
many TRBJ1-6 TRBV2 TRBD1 TGTGCCAGCAGTGAAAATCCACAGGGGCGCGGTAATTCACCCCTCCACTTT CASSENPQGRGNSPLHF
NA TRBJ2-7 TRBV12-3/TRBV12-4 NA TGTGCCAGCAGTTTCTGGGGGGAGAATGGCGAGCAGTACTTC CASSFWGENGEQYF
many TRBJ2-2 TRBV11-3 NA TGTGCCAGCAGCAATGGACTCGGAGAGCTGTTTTTT CASSNGLGELFF
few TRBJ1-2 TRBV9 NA TGTGCCAGCAGCGTAGCTCTCACCTCTACAGGGATTCAGGATGGCTACACCTTC CASSVALTSTGIQDGYTF
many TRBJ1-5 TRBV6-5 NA TGTGCCAGCAGTTATAGGGGGGAAGGGCCCCAGCATTTT CASSYRGEGPQHF
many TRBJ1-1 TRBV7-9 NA TGTGCCAGCAGCTTCATGAACACTGAAGCTTTCTTT CASSFMNTEAFF
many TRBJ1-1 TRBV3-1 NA TGTGCCAGCAGCCAGGGCAGTATGAACACTGAAGCTTTCTTT CASSQGSMNTEAFF
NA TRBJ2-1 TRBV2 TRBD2 TGTGGAATAGTACCGACCCTAGCGGGAGTGGTCTACAATGAGCAGTTCTTC CGIVPTLAGVVYNEQFF
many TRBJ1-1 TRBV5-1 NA TGTGCCAGCAGTGCGGACGGGAACACTGAAGCTTTCTTT CASSADGNTEAFF
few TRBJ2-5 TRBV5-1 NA TGCGCCAGCAGCAGCCTAGCGTGGGAGACCCAGTACTTC CASSSLAWETQYF
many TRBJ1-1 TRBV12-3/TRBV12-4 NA TGTGCCAGCAGGGTCCGGGGGAACACTGAAGCTTTCTTT CASRVRGNTEAFF
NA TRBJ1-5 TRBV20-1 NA TGCAGTGCATACGGACAGTTTGACAATCAGCCCCAGCATTTT CSAYGQFDNQPQHF
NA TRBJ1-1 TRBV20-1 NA TGCAGTGCTACCAGGGTCCCTGAAGCTTTCTTT CSATRVPEAFF
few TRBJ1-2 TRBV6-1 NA TGTGCCAGCAGTGAAACGTTGGGGGGCTCTGGCTACACCTTC CASSETLGGSGYTF
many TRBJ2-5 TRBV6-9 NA TGTGCCAGCAGTTCTTACTCAGAGACCCAGTACTTC CASSSYSETQYF
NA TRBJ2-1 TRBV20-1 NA TGCAGTGCTACAGCGTACAATGAGCAGTTCTTC CSATAYNEQFF
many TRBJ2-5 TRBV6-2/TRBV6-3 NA TGTGCCAGCAGTCCCCAGCAGGTGTATGTAGCGAGCGAAGAGACCCAGTACTTC CASSPQQVYVASEETQYF
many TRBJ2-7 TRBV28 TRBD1 TGTGCCAGCAGGGCCAGGGGGCCACAACGGACTACCCCGATTTACGAGCAGTACTTC CASRARGPQRTTPIYEQYF
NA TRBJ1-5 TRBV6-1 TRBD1 TGTGCCAGCACGAGGGGGCTTGTTTCCGATCAGCCCCAGCATTTT CASTRGLVSDQPQHF
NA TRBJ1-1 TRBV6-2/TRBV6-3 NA TGTGCCAGCAGTGAACACCCGGGGGGCTCTGAAGCTTTCTTT CASSEHPGGSEAFF
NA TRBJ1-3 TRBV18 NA TGTGCCAGCTCACCAAGCTTCGACGCAAGCTCTGGAAACACCATATATTTT CASSPSFDASSGNTIYF
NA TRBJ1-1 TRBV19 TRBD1 TGTGCCAGTAGTAACCGGGACAGGGCTGTGGCTGAAGCTTTCTTT CASSNRDRAVAEAFF
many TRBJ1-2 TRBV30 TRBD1 TGTGCCTGGAGTGTATCCGGGACAGGGAACTATGGCTACACCTTC CAWSVSGTGNYGYTF
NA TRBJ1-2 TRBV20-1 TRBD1 TGCAGTGCCGAGGACAGGGCGGGTTATGGCTACACCTTC CSAEDRAGYGYTF
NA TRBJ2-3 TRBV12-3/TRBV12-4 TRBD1 TGTGCCAGCAGTTTAGAGGGGGCCGAGGATACGCAGTATTTT CASSLEGAEDTQYF
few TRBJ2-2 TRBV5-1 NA TGCGCCAGCAGCCCTCTAAGGGCAGGCGGGGAGCTGTTTTTT CASSPLRAGGELFF
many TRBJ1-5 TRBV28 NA TGTGCCAGCAGTTTAGGGTTCGGGGGCACTCAGCCCCAGCATTTT CASSLGFGGTQPQHF
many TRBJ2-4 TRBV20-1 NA TGCAGTGCAGACAGAACCAAGCTAGCCAAAAACATTCAGTACTTC CSADRTKLAKNIQYF
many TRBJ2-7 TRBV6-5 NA TGTGCCAGCAGTTACTCTGACAACTACGAGCAGTACTTC CASSYSDNYEQYF
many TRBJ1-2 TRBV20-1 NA TGCAGTGCCCCGGACTGGTACTATGGCTACACCTTC CSAPDWYYGYTF
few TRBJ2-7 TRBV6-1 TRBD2 TGTGCCAGCAGTCCACTCCTCGGGACTAGCGGGAGAAACCACTACGAGCAGTACTTC CASSPLLGTSGRNHYEQYF
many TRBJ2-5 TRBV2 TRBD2 TGTGCCAGCAGTGAACAGTCGGCGGGAGGGAAAGAGACCCAGTACTTC CASSEQSAGGKETQYF
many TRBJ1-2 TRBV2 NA TGTGCCAGCAGTGGGACACCTAACTATGGCTACACCTTC CASSGTPNYGYTF
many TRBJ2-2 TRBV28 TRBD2 TGTGCCAGCACCGAGGGGCTAGCGGGAGTCACCGGGGAGCTGTTTTTT CASTEGLAGVTGELFF
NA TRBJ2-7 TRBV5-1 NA TGCGCCAGCAGCATAACCCCGGCGGGCGGAACCTACGAGCAGTACTTC CASSITPAGGTYEQYF
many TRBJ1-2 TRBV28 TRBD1 TGTGCCAGCAGTCTCCCCGGGACAGGGAACTATGGCTACACCTTC CASSLPGTGNYGYTF
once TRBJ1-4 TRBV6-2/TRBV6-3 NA TGTGCCAGCAGCAACCCCCGGGGGACTAATGAAAAACTGTTTTTT CASSNPRGTNEKLFF
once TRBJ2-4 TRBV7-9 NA TGTGCCAGCAGCCGGTCGCCCGGGTTACTAGCCAAAAACATTCAGTACTTC CASSRSPGLLAKNIQYF
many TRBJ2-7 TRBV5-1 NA TGCGCCAGCAGCCCCCCTAGCAGACACTCCTACGAGCAGTACTTC CASSPPSRHSYEQYF
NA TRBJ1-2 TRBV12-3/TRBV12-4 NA TGTGCCAGCAGCCAAGCCGGAATCTATGGCTACACCTTC CASSQAGIYGYTF
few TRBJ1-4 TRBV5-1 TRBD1 TGCGCCAGCAGCGTGGGACAGGGCCGAGAAAAACTGTTTTTT CASSVGQGREKLFF
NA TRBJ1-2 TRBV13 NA TGTGCCAGCAGCTTAGGAGGCGGGAATATCTATGGCTACACCTTC CASSLGGGNIYGYTF
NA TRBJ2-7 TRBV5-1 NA TGCGCCACCTCCCCCCTAGGCAACCCAGGGAGTGAGCAGTACTTC CATSPLGNPGSEQYF